The clone carrying this TCR beta chain was counted many times. What it binds is not known. Overnight CMV lysate stimulation of fresh PBMCs defined donor CMV status by CD4+ IFNgamma. An equimolar mix of two oligonucleotides served as the beta constant-region primer for TRBC1 and TRBC2. Four rounds of PCR amplified the ligated cDNA using nested alpha and beta constant-region primers plus SP2. An oligonucleotide with the SP2 primer and a 12-nucleotide UMI was ligated to the cDNA 3' end. TCRdb passed the UMI-ligation and nested PCR reads through MiXCR, listing each CDR3 protein once. Among 25,000 to 40,000 distinct CDR3 sequences, 15% to 20% were seen once, and the ten largest hold around 3.3%. These data come from a study of naive and memory T cell subsets. Study-level findings and limits: Over 85% of naive TCR sequences appeared only once, unlike memory subsets.

The CDR3 runs 11 residues. Germline-derived CDR1 and CDR2 are SQVTM and ANQGSEA. Trimming shortened V by 8 bases and J by 7 bases, and 14 bases separated the two germline ends. Specimen: effector memory CD4+ T cells from blood. Subset noted: effector memory, CD45RA- CD27-. This chain links TRBV29-1 with TRBJ1-2, with D unclear. This receptor was identified in a human donor in good health. This chain's CDR3 is CSLGDLGGYTF. CDR3 bases: TGCAGCCTCGGAGATTTGGGTGGCTACACCTTC.